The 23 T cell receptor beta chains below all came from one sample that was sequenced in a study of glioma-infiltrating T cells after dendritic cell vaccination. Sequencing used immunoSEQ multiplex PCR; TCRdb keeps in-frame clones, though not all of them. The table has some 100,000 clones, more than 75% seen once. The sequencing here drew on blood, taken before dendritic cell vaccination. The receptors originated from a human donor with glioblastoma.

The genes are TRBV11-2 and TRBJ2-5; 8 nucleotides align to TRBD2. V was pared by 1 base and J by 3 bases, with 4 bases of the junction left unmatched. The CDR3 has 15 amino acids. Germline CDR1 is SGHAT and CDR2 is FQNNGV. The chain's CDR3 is CASSLGWRGEETQYF. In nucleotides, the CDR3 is TGTGCCAGCAGCTTAGGGTGGCGGGGGGAAGAGACCCAGTACTTC. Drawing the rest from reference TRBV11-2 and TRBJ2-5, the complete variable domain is EAGVAQSPRYKIIEKRQSVAFWCNPISGHATLYWYQQILGQGPKLLIQFQNNGVVDDSQLPKDRFSAERLKGVDSTLKIQPAKLEDSAVYLCASSLGWRGEETQYFGPGTRLLVL.

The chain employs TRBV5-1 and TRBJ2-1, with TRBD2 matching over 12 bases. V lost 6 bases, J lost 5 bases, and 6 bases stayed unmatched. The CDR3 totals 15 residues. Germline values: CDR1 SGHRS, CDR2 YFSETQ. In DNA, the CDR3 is TGCGCCAGCACGAGGACTAGCGGGACCCACAATGAGCAGTTCTTC. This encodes CASTRTSGTHNEQFF.

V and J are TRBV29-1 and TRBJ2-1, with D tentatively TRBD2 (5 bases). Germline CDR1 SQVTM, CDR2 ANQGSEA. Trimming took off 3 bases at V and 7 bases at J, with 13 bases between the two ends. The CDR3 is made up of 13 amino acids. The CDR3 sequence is CSVERVGGNEQFF. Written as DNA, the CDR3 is TGCAGCGTTGAGAGGGTTGGTGGGAATGAGCAGTTCTTC.

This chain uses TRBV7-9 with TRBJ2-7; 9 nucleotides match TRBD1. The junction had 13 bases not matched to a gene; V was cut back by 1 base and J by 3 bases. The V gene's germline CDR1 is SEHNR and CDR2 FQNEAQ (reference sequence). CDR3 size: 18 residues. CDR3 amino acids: CASSLVSVGTGRGYEQYF. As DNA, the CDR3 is TGTGCCAGCAGCTTAGTATCAGTCGGGACAGGGCGGGGCTACGAGCAGTACTTC.

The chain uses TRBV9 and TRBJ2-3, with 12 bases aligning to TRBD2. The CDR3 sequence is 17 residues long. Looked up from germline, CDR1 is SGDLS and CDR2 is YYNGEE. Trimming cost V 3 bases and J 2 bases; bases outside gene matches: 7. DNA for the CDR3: TGTGCCAGCAGCGCCGGGCTAGCGGGAGGGTACACAGATACGCAGTATTTT. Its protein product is CASSAGLAGGYTDTQYF.

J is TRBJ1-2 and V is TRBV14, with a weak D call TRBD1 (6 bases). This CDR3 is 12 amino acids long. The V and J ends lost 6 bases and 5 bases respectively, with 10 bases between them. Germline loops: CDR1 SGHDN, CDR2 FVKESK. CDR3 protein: CASSDRPYGYTF. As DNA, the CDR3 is TGTGCCAGCAGTGACAGGCCTTATGGCTACACCTTC.

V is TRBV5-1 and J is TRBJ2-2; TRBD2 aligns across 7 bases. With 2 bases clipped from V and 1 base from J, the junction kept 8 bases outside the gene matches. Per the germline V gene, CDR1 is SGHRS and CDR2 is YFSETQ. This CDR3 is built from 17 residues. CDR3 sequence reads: CASSFASSGQNTGELFF. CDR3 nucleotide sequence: TGCGCCAGCAGCTTCGCTTCTAGCGGACAGAACACCGGGGAGCTGTTTTTT.

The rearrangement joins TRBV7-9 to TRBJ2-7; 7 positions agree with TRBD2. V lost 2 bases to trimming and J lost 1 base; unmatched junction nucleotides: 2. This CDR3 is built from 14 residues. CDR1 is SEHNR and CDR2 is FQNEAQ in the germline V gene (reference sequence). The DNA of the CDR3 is TGTGCCAGCAGCTTATGGGGGGGGTCCTACGAGCAGTACTTC. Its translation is CASSLWGGSYEQYF.

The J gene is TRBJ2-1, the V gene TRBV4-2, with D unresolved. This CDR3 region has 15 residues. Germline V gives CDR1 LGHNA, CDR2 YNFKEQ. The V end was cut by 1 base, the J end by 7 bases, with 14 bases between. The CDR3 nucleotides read TGTGCCAGCAGCCAAGGACCCCAACTGAGGAATGAGCAGTTCTTC. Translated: CASSQGPQLRNEQFF.

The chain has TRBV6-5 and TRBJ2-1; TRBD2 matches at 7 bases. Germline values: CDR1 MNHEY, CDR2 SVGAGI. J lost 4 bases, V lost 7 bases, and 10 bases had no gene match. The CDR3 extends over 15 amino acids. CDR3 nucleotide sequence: TGTGCCAGCAAAGAAGGACTAGTTGAGTACAATGAGCAGTTCTTC. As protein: CASKEGLVEYNEQFF.

The CDR3 nucleotides are TGTGCCAGCAGCGTCGGCGAGGGCTTTAATCAGCCCCAGCATTTT. Encoded protein: CASSVGEGFNQPQHF. The genes are TRBV9 and TRBJ1-5; D unresolved. Germline CDR1 SGDLS, CDR2 YYNGEE. V was trimmed by 2 bases and J by 4 bases, leaving 13 bases between them. This CDR3 region has 15 residues.

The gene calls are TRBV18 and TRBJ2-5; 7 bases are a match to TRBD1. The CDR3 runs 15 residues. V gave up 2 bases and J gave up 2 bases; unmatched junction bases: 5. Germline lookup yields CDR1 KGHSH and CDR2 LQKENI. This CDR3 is CASSPAGTAQETQYF. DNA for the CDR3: TGTGCCAGCTCACCAGCTGGGACAGCACAAGAGACCCAGTACTTC.

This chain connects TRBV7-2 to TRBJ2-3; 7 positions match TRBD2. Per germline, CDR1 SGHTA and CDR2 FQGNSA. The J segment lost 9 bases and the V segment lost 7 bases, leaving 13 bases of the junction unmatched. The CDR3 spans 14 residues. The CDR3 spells CASNLSGWGGTQYF. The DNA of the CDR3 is TGTGCCAGCAACCTTAGCGGGTGGGGAGGGACGCAGTATTTT.

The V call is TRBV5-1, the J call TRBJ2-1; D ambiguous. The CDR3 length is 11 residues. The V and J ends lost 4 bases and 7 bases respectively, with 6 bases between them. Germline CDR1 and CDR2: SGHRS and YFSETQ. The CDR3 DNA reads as TGCGCCAGCAGCCAGGAAAATGAGCAGTTCTTC. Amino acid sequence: CASSQENEQFF.

The CDR3 nucleotides read TGTGCCAGTAGTATCGGGGACAGGGTACGTGATACGCAGTATTTT. Its translation: CASSIGDRVRDTQYF. The J gene is TRBJ2-3, the V gene TRBV19; 9 bases line up with TRBD1. J was trimmed by 6 bases and V by 3 bases; bases with no gene match: 7. CDR1 is LNHDA, CDR2 SQIVND, per germline (reference sequence). The CDR3 totals 15 residues.

This CDR3 is CSVVVTGEESGELFF. The CDR3 DNA reads TGCAGCGTTGTCGTAACAGGGGAAGAATCCGGGGAGCTGTTTTTT. The chain uses TRBV29-1 and TRBJ2-2; TRBD1 agrees at 7 bases. Germline-derived CDR1 and CDR2 are SQVTM and ANQGSEA. V lost 4 bases to trimming and J lost 6 bases; unmatched junction nucleotides: 11. The CDR3 totals 15 residues.

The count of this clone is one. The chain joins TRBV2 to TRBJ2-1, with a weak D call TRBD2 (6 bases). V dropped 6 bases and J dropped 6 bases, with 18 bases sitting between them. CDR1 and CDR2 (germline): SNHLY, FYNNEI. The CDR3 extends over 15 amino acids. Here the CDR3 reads CASSETSSARNEQFF. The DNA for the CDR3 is TGTGCCAGCAGCGAAACTAGCAGCGCACGCAATGAGCAGTTCTTC. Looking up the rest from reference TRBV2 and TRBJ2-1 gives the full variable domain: EPEVTQTPSHQVTQMGQEVILRCVPISNHLYFYWYRQILGQKVEFLVSFYNNEISEKSEIFDDQFSVERPDGSNFTLKIRSTKLEDSAMYFCASSETSSARNEQFFGPGTRLTVL.

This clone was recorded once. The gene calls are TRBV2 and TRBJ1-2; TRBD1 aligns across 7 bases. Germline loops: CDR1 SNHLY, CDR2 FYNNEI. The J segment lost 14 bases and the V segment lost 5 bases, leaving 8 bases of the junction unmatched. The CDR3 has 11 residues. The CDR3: CASSPWTGPTF. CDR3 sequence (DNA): TGTGCCAGCAGTCCCTGGACAGGCCCTACCTTC.

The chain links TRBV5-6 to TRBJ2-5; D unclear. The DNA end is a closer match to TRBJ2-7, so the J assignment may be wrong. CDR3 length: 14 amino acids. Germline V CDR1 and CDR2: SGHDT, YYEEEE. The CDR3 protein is CASSLVADPYEQYF. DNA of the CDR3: TGTGCCAGCAGCTTGGTAGCCGATCCCTACGAGCAGTACTTC.

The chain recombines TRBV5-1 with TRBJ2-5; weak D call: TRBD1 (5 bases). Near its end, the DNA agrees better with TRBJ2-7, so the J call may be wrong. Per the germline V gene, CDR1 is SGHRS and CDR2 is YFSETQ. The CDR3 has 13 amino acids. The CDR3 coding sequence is TGCGCCAGCAGCTTGGACAGGAGCTACGAGCAGTACTTC. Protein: CASSLDRSYEQYF.

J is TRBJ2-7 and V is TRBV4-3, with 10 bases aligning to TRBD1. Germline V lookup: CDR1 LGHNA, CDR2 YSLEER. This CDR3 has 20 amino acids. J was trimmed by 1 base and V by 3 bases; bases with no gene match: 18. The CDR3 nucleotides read TGCGCCAGCAGCCACGCTTCCCGGGACAGGGGAGGACTTTGGTCCTACGAGCAGTACTTC. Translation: CASSHASRDRGGLWSYEQYF.

CDR3 sequence: CAWSAHPGTEAFF. The CDR3 DNA is TGTGCCTGGAGTGCGCATCCGGGCACTGAAGCTTTCTTT. The chain joins TRBV30 to TRBJ1-1; D gene unclear. CDR1 and CDR2 (germline): GTSNPN, SVGIG (reference sequence). V was shortened by 1 base and J by 4 bases, with 10 bases between the two germline ends. CDR3 size: 13 residues.

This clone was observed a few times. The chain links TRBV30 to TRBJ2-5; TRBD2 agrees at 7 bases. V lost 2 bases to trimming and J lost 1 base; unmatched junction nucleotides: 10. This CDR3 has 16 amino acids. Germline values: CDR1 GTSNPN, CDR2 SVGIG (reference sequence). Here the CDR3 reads CAWSLLGGGIQETQYF. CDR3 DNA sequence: TGTGCCTGGAGTCTCCTTGGGGGAGGGATCCAAGAGACCCAGTACTTC.